This is a list of T cell receptor beta chains from one sample in a study of molecular identifiers for immune sequencing clone quantification. TCRdb fed the PCR reads into MiXCR, producing one record per CDR3 protein. The data show hundreds of thousands of distinct CDR3 sequences, just under 20% seen once. The sample was naive CD8+ T cells from blood, with Jurkat cell RNA spiked in. These TCRs come from a human donor in good health. Some libraries in this study had Jurkat cell RNA spiked in. Each CDR3 is given with its conserved first and last residue. Fields, in order: clone size, J gene, D gene, V gene, CDR3 DNA, CDR3 protein. D genes are given only for firm matches. Clone size appears in some rows only: once, few, many, or a class for an expanded clone.

clone size: few
J gene: TRBJ1-1
D gene: -
V gene: TRBV20-1
CDR3 DNA: TGCAGTGCCCGACCGATAGTGGACACTGAAGCTTTCTTT
CDR3 protein: CSARPIVDTEAFF

clone size: many
J gene: TRBJ1-1
D gene: -
V gene: TRBV7-9
CDR3 DNA: TGTGCCAGCAGCTCGGACAGCTTAAGGAACACTGAAGCTTTCTTT
CDR3 protein: CASSSDSLRNTEAFF

clone size: -
J gene: TRBJ2-7
D gene: -
V gene: TRBV9
CDR3 DNA: TGTGCCAGCAGCGAGGGAACCGGGACTGACACCTACGAGCAGTACTTC
CDR3 protein: CASSEGTGTDTYEQYF

clone size: few
J gene: TRBJ2-7
D gene: TRBD2
V gene: TRBV7-3
CDR3 DNA: TGTGCCAGCAGCTTAACGTACGCCCCCCTTGGCGGGAGGGCCTACGAGCAGTACTTC
CDR3 protein: CASSLTYAPLGGRAYEQYF

clone size: many
J gene: TRBJ2-7
D gene: -
V gene: TRBV4-3
CDR3 DNA: TGCGCCAGCAGCCAAGACAATAGGGGTTACTCCTACGAGCAGTACTTC
CDR3 protein: CASSQDNRGYSYEQYF

clone size: -
J gene: TRBJ2-5
D gene: TRBD2
V gene: TRBV25-1
CDR3 DNA: TGTGCCAGCAACCTAGCGGGAGGCTTCCAAGAGACCCAGTACTTC
CDR3 protein: CASNLAGGFQETQYF

clone size: -
J gene: TRBJ1-3
D gene: -
V gene: TRBV4-1
CDR3 DNA: TGCGCCAGCAGCCAAGAAGGCGGACGCTCTGGAAACACCATATATTTT
CDR3 protein: CASSQEGGRSGNTIYF

clone size: many
J gene: TRBJ1-5
D gene: -
V gene: TRBV21-1
CDR3 DNA: TGTGCCAGCAGCAGCCGGGACAGGCCGAACTATCAGCCCCAGCATTTT
CDR3 protein: CASSSRDRPNYQPQHF

clone size: many
J gene: TRBJ2-3
D gene: TRBD1
V gene: TRBV7-9
CDR3 DNA: TGTGCCAGCAGCTCTACACCCGGGACAGGGTTAGCGGGCCCAGGTACAGATACGCAGTATTTT
CDR3 protein: CASSSTPGTGLAGPGTDTQYF

clone size: -
J gene: TRBJ2-7
D gene: TRBD1
V gene: TRBV30
CDR3 DNA: TGTGCCTGGAGTGTACAGGGGTCCCAGGGCTTGTACGAGCAGTACTTC
CDR3 protein: CAWSVQGSQGLYEQYF

clone size: many
J gene: TRBJ2-3
D gene: TRBD2
V gene: TRBV20-1
CDR3 DNA: TGCAGTGCTAGAGATATCGAGCGGGGGGGCGGCACAGATACGCAGTATTTT
CDR3 protein: CSARDIERGGGTDTQYF

clone size: many
J gene: TRBJ2-3
D gene: -
V gene: TRBV28
CDR3 DNA: TGTGCCAGCAGTTTGATTAACACAGATACGCAGTATTTT
CDR3 protein: CASSLINTDTQYF

clone size: many
J gene: TRBJ2-5
D gene: TRBD2
V gene: TRBV4-3
CDR3 DNA: TGCGCCAGCAGCCATGGTAGCGGGGTACAAGAGACCCAGTACTTC
CDR3 protein: CASSHGSGVQETQYF

clone size: many
J gene: TRBJ2-7
D gene: -
V gene: TRBV5-4
CDR3 DNA: TGTGCCAGCAGCTTCGGTTTGGGTTACGAGCAGTACTTC
CDR3 protein: CASSFGLGYEQYF

clone size: many
J gene: TRBJ2-7
D gene: -
V gene: TRBV12-5
CDR3 DNA: TGTGCTAGTGGTTTGCCACAAGACCCGGGACGCTACGAGCAGTACTTC
CDR3 protein: CASGLPQDPGRYEQYF

clone size: few
J gene: TRBJ2-1
D gene: TRBD1
V gene: TRBV20-1
CDR3 DNA: TGCAGTGCAGAAGGGGACAGTTGGAATACCAATGAGCAGTTCTTC
CDR3 protein: CSAEGDSWNTNEQFF

clone size: many
J gene: TRBJ2-7
D gene: -
V gene: TRBV9
CDR3 DNA: TGTGCCAGCAGCCCAGAGGGCGGGCCGATCTCCGAGCAGTACTTC
CDR3 protein: CASSPEGGPISEQYF

clone size: -
J gene: TRBJ1-1
D gene: TRBD1
V gene: TRBV30
CDR3 DNA: TGTGCCTCGGACAGGGACGAGAACACTGAAGCTTTCTTT
CDR3 protein: CASDRDENTEAFF

clone size: many
J gene: TRBJ2-7
D gene: -
V gene: TRBV15
CDR3 DNA: TGTGCCACCAGCAGGGGCATGGGTTACGAGCAGTACTTC
CDR3 protein: CATSRGMGYEQYF

clone size: -
J gene: TRBJ1-1
D gene: -
V gene: TRBV6-5
CDR3 DNA: TGTGCCAGCGGTTACTCGATCGGCACTGAAGCTTTCTTT
CDR3 protein: CASGYSIGTEAFF

clone size: few
J gene: TRBJ2-1
D gene: TRBD2
V gene: TRBV11-2
CDR3 DNA: TGTGCCAGCAGGCGAAACATAGCGGGGGCTAACAATGAGCAGTTCTTC
CDR3 protein: CASRRNIAGANNEQFF

clone size: many
J gene: TRBJ2-2
D gene: TRBD2
V gene: TRBV15
CDR3 DNA: TGTGCCACCAGCAGACCGACGACTAGCGGTTTCACCGGGGAGCTGTTTTTT
CDR3 protein: CATSRPTTSGFTGELFF

clone size: -
J gene: TRBJ2-2
D gene: -
V gene: TRBV20-1
CDR3 DNA: TGCAGTGCTAGTCTCACCCCCGGGGAGCTGTTTTTT
CDR3 protein: CSASLTPGELFF

clone size: many
J gene: TRBJ1-1
D gene: TRBD1
V gene: TRBV4-2
CDR3 DNA: TGTGCCAGCAGCCAAAGGGGGTTGGGACAGGGGGCCACTGAAGCTTTCTTT
CDR3 protein: CASSQRGLGQGATEAFF

clone size: many
J gene: TRBJ2-3
D gene: -
V gene: TRBV9
CDR3 DNA: TGTGCCAGCAGCGTAGACGCGGCAGTACCGTATACGCAGTATTTT
CDR3 protein: CASSVDAAVPYTQYF

clone size: many
J gene: TRBJ2-7
D gene: -
V gene: TRBV7-6
CDR3 DNA: TGTGCCAGCAGCTTAGCGGATAAGTACGAGCAGTACTTC
CDR3 protein: CASSLADKYEQYF

clone size: many
J gene: TRBJ2-3
D gene: -
V gene: TRBV20-1
CDR3 DNA: TGCAGTGCTATGAGCGGGACAGGCACAGATACGCAGTATTTT
CDR3 protein: CSAMSGTGTDTQYF

clone size: many
J gene: TRBJ2-3
D gene: TRBD1
V gene: TRBV7-9
CDR3 DNA: TGTGCCAGCAGCCTAGACAGGGGGCGCGTAGATACGCAGTATTTT
CDR3 protein: CASSLDRGRVDTQYF

clone size: -
J gene: TRBJ2-1
D gene: TRBD2
V gene: TRBV20-1
CDR3 DNA: TGCAGTGCTAGAGATCTTCTAGCGGGGACAACTAATGAGCAGTTCTTC
CDR3 protein: CSARDLLAGTTNEQFF

clone size: many
J gene: TRBJ2-5
D gene: -
V gene: TRBV5-1
CDR3 DNA: TGCGCCAGCAGCTTGGGGACAGCCTCAGGAGGGACCCAGTACTTC
CDR3 protein: CASSLGTASGGTQYF

clone size: many
J gene: TRBJ1-2
D gene: -
V gene: TRBV29-1
CDR3 DNA: TGCAGCGTTGAACCCCTCAGGGTTCCTGGCTACACCTTC
CDR3 protein: CSVEPLRVPGYTF

clone size: few
J gene: TRBJ1-5
D gene: -
V gene: TRBV19
CDR3 DNA: TGTGCCAGTAGTATAGTTTCAGGTGCCTATAGCAATCAGCCCCAGCATTTT
CDR3 protein: CASSIVSGAYSNQPQHF

clone size: many
J gene: TRBJ2-3
D gene: -
V gene: TRBV6-5
CDR3 DNA: TGTGCCAGCAGTTCGATATACGACTTGGGCACAGATACGCAGTATTTT
CDR3 protein: CASSSIYDLGTDTQYF

clone size: many
J gene: TRBJ2-5
D gene: TRBD2
V gene: TRBV5-1
CDR3 DNA: TGCGCCAGCAGCTTGGGAGGACTAGCGGGAAGTCAAGAGACCCAGTACTTC
CDR3 protein: CASSLGGLAGSQETQYF

clone size: many
J gene: TRBJ1-2
D gene: TRBD1
V gene: TRBV29-1
CDR3 DNA: TGCAGCGTTGCAGGGGGCCTAGTTTATGGCTACACCTTC
CDR3 protein: CSVAGGLVYGYTF

clone size: many
J gene: TRBJ2-7
D gene: -
V gene: TRBV6-5
CDR3 DNA: TGTGCCAGCAGTGAGGATTATTCCCCCTCCTACGAGCAGTACTTC
CDR3 protein: CASSEDYSPSYEQYF

clone size: few
J gene: TRBJ2-3
D gene: -
V gene: TRBV27
CDR3 DNA: TGTGCCAGCACCTGGGCGGGTACGCAGTATTTT
CDR3 protein: CASTWAGTQYF

clone size: many
J gene: TRBJ1-5
D gene: -
V gene: TRBV5-5
CDR3 DNA: TGTGCCAGCAGTGAAACAGGGAGTTTAAACCAGCCCCAGCATTTT
CDR3 protein: CASSETGSLNQPQHF

clone size: many
J gene: TRBJ2-7
D gene: -
V gene: TRBV11-2
CDR3 DNA: TGTGCCAGCAGCCCTATCGACACCCACTCCTACGAGCAGTACTTC
CDR3 protein: CASSPIDTHSYEQYF

clone size: -
J gene: TRBJ1-1
D gene: -
V gene: TRBV20-1
CDR3 DNA: TGCAGTGCTAGAGCGGGGGCAGTTCAAGCTTTCTTT
CDR3 protein: CSARAGAVQAFF

clone size: -
J gene: TRBJ2-5
D gene: -
V gene: TRBV5-6
CDR3 DNA: TGTGCCAGCAGTCCTAATGGGGGCATTAGGGAGACCCAGTACTTC
CDR3 protein: CASSPNGGIRETQYF

clone size: many
J gene: TRBJ1-1
D gene: -
V gene: TRBV7-2
CDR3 DNA: TGTGCCAGCAGCTTAGTCAACGTAGCAGTGGCCACTGAAGCTTTCTTT
CDR3 protein: CASSLVNVAVATEAFF

clone size: -
J gene: TRBJ2-5
D gene: -
V gene: TRBV7-9
CDR3 DNA: TGTGCCAGCAGCTCCATGGTGGACGGGGGAGAGACCCAGTACTTC
CDR3 protein: CASSSMVDGGETQYF

clone size: many
J gene: TRBJ1-1
D gene: -
V gene: TRBV3-1
CDR3 DNA: TGTGCCAGCACCGCGGACGGCATGAACACTGAAGCTTTCTTT
CDR3 protein: CASTADGMNTEAFF

clone size: many
J gene: TRBJ1-3
D gene: -
V gene: TRBV7-9
CDR3 DNA: TGTGCCAGCAGCCAAGATCTCATAACCCCTGGAAACACCATATATTTT
CDR3 protein: CASSQDLITPGNTIYF

clone size: many
J gene: TRBJ2-3
D gene: TRBD1
V gene: TRBV2
CDR3 DNA: TGTGCCAGCAGATACATAAGGACAGGCCGGGGCACAGATACGCAGTATTTT
CDR3 protein: CASRYIRTGRGTDTQYF

clone size: many
J gene: TRBJ1-2
D gene: -
V gene: TRBV19
CDR3 DNA: TGTGCCAGTACCCTCCCGGGGGCAGGGGCGGCCTTC
CDR3 protein: CASTLPGAGAAF

clone size: -
J gene: TRBJ1-5
D gene: -
V gene: TRBV16
CDR3 DNA: TGTGCCAGCCTCCCGGGGGGGTCAATTAGCAATCAGCCCCAGCATTTT
CDR3 protein: CASLPGGSISNQPQHF

clone size: many
J gene: TRBJ1-1
D gene: -
V gene: TRBV7-9
CDR3 DNA: TGTGCCAGCAGCTTAGTTTTCACTGGGACTGAAGCTTTCTTT
CDR3 protein: CASSLVFTGTEAFF

clone size: -
J gene: TRBJ2-7
D gene: -
V gene: TRBV27
CDR3 DNA: TGTGCCAGCAGTTTTGCAGGGAGCTCCTACGAGCGGTACTTC
CDR3 protein: CASSFAGSSYERYF

clone size: -
J gene: TRBJ2-3
D gene: TRBD2
V gene: TRBV2
CDR3 DNA: TGTGCCAGCAGCCGGACTAGCGGGGTCACAGATGCGCAGTATTTT
CDR3 protein: CASSRTSGVTDAQYF

clone size: many
J gene: TRBJ1-2
D gene: -
V gene: TRBV9
CDR3 DNA: TGTGCCAGCAGCTTCCCCCCGTGGGGTGACTATGGCTACACCTTC
CDR3 protein: CASSFPPWGDYGYTF

clone size: many
J gene: TRBJ1-2
D gene: -
V gene: TRBV29-1
CDR3 DNA: TGCAGCGTTGAAGATGCGGACTCCTATGGCTACACCTTC
CDR3 protein: CSVEDADSYGYTF

clone size: once
J gene: TRBJ2-1
D gene: -
V gene: TRBV28
CDR3 DNA: TGTGCCAGCAGTTTATTAGTTCCCCCACGTTACGATGAGCAGTTCTTC
CDR3 protein: CASSLLVPPRYDEQFF

clone size: many
J gene: TRBJ1-4
D gene: -
V gene: TRBV20-1
CDR3 DNA: TGCAGTGCTAGCTCAATAACCGGGACCCGAACTAATGAAAAACTGTTTTTT
CDR3 protein: CSASSITGTRTNEKLFF